Sample share makes the clone carrying this T cell receptor beta chain medium-sized (0.01 to 0.1%). Its specificity is not known. A multiplex PCR containing 32 V primers and 13 J primers was used to amplify TCR beta CDR3. TCRdb re-analysed the multiplex PCR reads in MiXCR, keeping a single row per CDR3 protein. The table has about 5,700 distinct CDR3 sequences, over 20% seen once. The data stem from a study of immune heterogeneity within non-small cell lung tumors. Turning to the study itself: It was found that the tumors were several squamous cell carcinomas, over eight non-squamous carcinomas and 1 not otherwise specified. General study points: Alongside site-unique high-frequency clones, identical dominant CDR3 beta clonotypes recurred across tumor sites within a patient. Some T-cell receptor beta clonotypes occurred at high frequency. These high-frequency clonotypes were largely distinct between individual patients.

Bulk tumor genomic DNA constituted the template, at around 600 ng per sample. Collection of several biopsies per primary tumor, spaced far apart, took place during surgery. Patients underwent curative surgery for non-small cell lung cancer (untreated and newly diagnosed). The donors had newly diagnosed non-small cell lung cancer and underwent surgery intended to cure it. Trimming pared 1 base from V and 5 bases from J, leaving 15 bases between. From germline, CDR1 is DFQATT and CDR2 SNEGSKA (reference sequence). CDR3 length equals 15 residues. The sample taken for sequencing was lung tumor tissue. This chain links TRBV20-1 with TRBJ1-5; the D gene is possibly TRBD1 (6 bases). The source is a woman aged 55-70 years with non-small cell lung cancer. The CDR3 here is CSARGSGAQDQPQHF. CDR3 bases: TGCAGTGCTAGAGGATCGGGGGCGCAGGATCAGCCCCAGCATTTT.